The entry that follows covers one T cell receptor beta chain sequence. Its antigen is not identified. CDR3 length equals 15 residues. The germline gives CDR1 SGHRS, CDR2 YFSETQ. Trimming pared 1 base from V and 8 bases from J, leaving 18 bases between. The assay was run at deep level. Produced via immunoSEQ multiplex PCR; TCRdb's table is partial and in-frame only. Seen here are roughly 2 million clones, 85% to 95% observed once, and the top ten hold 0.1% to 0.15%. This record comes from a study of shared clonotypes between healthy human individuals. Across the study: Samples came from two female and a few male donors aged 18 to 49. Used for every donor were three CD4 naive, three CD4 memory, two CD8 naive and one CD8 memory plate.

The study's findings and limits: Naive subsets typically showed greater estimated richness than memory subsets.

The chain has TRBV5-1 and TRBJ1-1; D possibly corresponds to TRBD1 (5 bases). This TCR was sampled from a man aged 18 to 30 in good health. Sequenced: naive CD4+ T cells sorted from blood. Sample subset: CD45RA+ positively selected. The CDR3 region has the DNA TGCGCCAGCAGCTTGAGTTTCGGGATGCAGGGAGAAGCTTTCTTT. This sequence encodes CASSLSFGMQGEAFF.